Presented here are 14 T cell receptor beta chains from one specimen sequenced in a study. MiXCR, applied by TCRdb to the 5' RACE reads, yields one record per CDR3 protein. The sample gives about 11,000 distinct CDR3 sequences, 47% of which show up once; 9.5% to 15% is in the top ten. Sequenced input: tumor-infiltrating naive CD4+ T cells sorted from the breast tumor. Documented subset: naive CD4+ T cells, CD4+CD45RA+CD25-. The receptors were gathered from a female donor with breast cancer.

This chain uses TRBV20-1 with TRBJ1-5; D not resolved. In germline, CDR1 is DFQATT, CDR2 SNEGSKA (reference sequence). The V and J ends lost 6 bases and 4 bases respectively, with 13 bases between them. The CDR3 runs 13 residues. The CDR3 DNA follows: TGCAGTGCCACAGATCAACCGAATCAGCCCCAGCATTTT. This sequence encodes CSATDQPNQPQHF.

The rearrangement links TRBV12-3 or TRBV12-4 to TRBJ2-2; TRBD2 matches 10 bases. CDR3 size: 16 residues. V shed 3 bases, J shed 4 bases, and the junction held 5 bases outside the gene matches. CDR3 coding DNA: TGTGCCAGCAGTTTTCCTAGCGGGAGCTTCACCGGGGAGCTGTTTTTT. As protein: CASSFPSGSFTGELFF.

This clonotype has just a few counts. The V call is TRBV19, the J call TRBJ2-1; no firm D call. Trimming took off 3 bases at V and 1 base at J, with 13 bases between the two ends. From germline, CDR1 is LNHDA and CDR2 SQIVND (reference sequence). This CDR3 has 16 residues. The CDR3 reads CASSILRPESYNEQFF. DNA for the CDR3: TGTGCCAGTAGTATCTTACGACCCGAGTCCTACAATGAGCAGTTCTTC.

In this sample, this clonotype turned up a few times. The CDR3 coding sequence is TGTGCCAGCAGCTTGACAGGGGTAGCCGGGGAGCTGTTTTTT. It translates to CASSLTGVAGELFF. The rearrangement joins TRBV12-3 or TRBV12-4 to TRBJ2-2; 8 nucleotides align to TRBD1. J was trimmed by 6 bases and V by 6 bases; bases with no gene match: 6. The CDR3 sequence is 14 residues long.

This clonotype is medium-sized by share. The CDR3 DNA sequence: TGTGCCAGCAGCGAACAAGAGACCCAGTACTTC. This encodes CASSEQETQYF. V is TRBV7-8 and J is TRBJ2-5; D is unresolved. In germline, CDR1 is SGHVS, CDR2 FQNEAQ. CDR3 length: 11 residues. Trimming pared 5 bases from V and 2 bases from J, leaving 3 bases between.

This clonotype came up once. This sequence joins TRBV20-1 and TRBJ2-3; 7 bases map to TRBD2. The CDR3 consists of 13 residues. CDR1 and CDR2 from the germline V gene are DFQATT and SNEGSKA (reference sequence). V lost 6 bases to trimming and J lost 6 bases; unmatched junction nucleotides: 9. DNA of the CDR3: TGCAGTGCCCCTAGCGGACGAAGGGATACGCAGTATTTT. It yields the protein CSAPSGRRDTQYF.

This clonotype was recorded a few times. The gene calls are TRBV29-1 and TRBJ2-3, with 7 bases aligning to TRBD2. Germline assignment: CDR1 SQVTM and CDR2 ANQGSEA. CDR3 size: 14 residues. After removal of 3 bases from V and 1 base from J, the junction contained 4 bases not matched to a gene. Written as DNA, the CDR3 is TGCAGCGTTGAGGGGAGGGTTGGCACAGATACGCAGTATTTT. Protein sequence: CSVEGRVGTDTQYF.

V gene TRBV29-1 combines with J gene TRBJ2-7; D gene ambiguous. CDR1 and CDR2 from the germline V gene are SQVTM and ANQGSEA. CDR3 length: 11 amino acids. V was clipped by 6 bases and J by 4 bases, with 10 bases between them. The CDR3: CSVVLGYEQYV. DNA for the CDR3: TGCAGCGTGGTGCTAGGTTACGAGCAGTACGTC.

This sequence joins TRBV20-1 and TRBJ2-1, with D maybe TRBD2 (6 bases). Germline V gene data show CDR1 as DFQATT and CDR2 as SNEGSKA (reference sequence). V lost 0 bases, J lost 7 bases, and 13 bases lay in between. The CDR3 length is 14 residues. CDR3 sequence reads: CSARDQEGTNEQFF. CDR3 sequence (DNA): TGCAGTGCTAGAGATCAGGAGGGGACGAATGAGCAGTTCTTC.

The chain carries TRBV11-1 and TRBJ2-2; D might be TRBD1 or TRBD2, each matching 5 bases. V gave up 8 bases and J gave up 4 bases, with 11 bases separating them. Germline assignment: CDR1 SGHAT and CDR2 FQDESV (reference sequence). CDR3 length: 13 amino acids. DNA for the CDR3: TGTGCCAGCCGGGACCCTATCACCGGGGAGCTGTTTTTT. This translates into CASRDPITGELFF.

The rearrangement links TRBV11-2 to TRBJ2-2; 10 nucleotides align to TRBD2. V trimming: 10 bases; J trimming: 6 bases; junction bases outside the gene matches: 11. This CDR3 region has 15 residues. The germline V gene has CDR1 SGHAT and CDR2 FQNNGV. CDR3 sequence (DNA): TGTGCCACGAAGGTGGCACTAGCGGGGCCCGGGGAGCTGTTTTTT. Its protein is CATKVALAGPGELFF.

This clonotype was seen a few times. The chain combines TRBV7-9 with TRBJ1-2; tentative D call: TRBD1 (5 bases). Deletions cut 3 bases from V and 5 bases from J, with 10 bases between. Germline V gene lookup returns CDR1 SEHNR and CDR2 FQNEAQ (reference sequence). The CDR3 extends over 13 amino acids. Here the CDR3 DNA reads TGTGCCAGCAGCTTCAGACAGATATATGGCTACACCTTC. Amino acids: CASSFRQIYGYTF. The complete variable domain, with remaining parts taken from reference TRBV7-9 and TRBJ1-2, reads DTGVSQNPRHKITKRGQNVTFRCDPISEHNRLYWYRQTLGQGPEFLTYFQNEAQLEKSRLLSDRFSAERPKGSFSTLEIQRTEQGDSAMYLCASSFRQIYGYTFGSGTRLTVV.

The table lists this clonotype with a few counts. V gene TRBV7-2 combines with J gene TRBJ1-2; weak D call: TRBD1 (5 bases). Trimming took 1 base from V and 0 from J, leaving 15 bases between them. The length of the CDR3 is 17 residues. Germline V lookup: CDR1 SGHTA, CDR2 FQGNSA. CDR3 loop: CASSLVGAGFANYGYTF. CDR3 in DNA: TGTGCCAGCAGCTTAGTAGGGGCTGGTTTTGCTAACTATGGCTACACCTTC.

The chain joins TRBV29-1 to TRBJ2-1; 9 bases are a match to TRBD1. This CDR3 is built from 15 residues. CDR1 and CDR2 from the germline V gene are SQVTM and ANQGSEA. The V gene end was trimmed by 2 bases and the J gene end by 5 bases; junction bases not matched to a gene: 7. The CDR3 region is CSVERGTGNHNEQFF. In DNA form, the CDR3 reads TGCAGCGTTGAACGCGGGACAGGGAACCACAATGAGCAGTTCTTC.